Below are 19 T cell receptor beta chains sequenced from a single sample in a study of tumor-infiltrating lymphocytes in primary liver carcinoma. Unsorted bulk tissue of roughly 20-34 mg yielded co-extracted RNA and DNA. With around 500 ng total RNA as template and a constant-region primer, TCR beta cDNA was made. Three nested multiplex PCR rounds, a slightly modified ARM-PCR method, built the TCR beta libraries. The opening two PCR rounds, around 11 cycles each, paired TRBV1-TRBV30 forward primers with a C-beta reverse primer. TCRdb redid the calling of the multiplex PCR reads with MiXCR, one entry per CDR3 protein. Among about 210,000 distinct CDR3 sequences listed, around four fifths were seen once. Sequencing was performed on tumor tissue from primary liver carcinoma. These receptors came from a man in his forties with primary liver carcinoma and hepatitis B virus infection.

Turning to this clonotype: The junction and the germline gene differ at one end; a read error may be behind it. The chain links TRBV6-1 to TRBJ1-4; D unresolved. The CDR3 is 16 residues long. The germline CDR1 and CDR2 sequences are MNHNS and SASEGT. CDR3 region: CANSVAGLATNEKLFF. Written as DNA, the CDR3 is TGTGCCAACAGTGTAGCGGGTCTGGCAACTAATGAAAAACTGTTTTTT.

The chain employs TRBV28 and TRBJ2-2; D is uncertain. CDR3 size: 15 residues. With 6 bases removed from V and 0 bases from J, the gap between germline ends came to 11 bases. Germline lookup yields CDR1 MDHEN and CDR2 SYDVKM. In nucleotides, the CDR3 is TGTGCCAGCAGGACTCCGCAGCCGAACACCGGGGAGCTGTTTTTT. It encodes CASRTPQPNTGELFF. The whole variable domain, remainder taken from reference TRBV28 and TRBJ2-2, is DVKVTQSSRYLVKRTGEKVFLECVQDMDHENMFWYRQDPGLGLRLIYFSYDVKMKEKGDIPEGYSVSREKKERFSLILESASTNQTSMYLCASRTPQPNTGELFFGEGSRLTVL.

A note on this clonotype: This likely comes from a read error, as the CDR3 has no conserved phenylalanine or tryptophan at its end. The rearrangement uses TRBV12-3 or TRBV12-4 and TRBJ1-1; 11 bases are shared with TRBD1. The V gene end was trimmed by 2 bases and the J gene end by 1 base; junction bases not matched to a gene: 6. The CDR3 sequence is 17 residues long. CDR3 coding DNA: TGTGCCAGCAGTTTATGGACAGGGGGCTTTAGGAACACTGAAGCTTTCGTT. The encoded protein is CASSLWTGGFRNTEAFV.

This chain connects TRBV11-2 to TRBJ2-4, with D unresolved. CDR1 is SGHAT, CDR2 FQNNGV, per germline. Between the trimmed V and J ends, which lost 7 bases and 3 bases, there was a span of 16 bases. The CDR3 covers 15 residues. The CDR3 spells CASTTSAIIKNIQYF. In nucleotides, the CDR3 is TGTGCCAGCACCACTTCGGCGATAATCAAAAACATTCAGTACTTC.

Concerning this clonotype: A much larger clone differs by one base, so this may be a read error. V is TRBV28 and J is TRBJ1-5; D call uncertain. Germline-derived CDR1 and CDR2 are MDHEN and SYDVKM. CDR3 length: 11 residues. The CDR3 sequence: CVSSVNQPQHF. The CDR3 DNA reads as TGTGTCAGCAGTGTCAATCAGCCCCAGCATTTT. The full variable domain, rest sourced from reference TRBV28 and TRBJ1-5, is DVKVTQSSRYLVKRTGEKVFLECVQDMDHENMFWYRQDPGLGLRLIYFSYDVKMKEKGDIPEGYSVSREKKERFSLILESASTNQTSMYLCVSSVNQPQHFGDGTRLSIL.

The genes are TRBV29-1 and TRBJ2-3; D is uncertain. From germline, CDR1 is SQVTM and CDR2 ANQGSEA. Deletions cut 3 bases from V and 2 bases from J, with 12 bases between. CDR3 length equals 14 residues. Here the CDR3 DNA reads TGCAGCGTTGAGACCAACCTTAACACAGATACGCAGTATTTT. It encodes CSVETNLNTDTQYF.

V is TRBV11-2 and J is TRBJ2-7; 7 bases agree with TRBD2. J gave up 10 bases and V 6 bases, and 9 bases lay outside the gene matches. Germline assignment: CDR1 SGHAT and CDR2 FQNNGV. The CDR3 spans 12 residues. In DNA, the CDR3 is TGTGCCAGCAGTCCCGGGGACTACAAACAGTACTTC. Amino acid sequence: CASSPGDYKQYF.

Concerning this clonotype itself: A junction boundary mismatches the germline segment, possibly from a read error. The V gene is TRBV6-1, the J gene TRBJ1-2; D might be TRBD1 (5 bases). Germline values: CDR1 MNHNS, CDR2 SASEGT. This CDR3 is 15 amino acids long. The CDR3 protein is CTSSEPLRLGRGYTF. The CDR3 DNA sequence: TGTACCAGCAGTGAACCCTTGAGACTGGGACGTGGCTACACCTTC.

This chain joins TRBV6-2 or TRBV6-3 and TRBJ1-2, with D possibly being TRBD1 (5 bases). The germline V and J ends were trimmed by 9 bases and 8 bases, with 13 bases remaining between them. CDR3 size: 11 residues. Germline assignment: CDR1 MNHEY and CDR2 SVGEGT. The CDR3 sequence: CASSQGGGYTF. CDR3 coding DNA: TGTGCCAGTAGCCAGGGAGGCGGCTACACCTTC.

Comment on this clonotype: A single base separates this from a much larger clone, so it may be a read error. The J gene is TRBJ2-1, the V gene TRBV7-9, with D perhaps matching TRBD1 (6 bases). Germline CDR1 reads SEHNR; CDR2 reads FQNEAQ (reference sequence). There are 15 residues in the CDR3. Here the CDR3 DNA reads TGTGCCATCAGCTTGACCCAGGGGATGAACAATGAGCAGTTCTTC. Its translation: CAISLTQGMNNEQFF.

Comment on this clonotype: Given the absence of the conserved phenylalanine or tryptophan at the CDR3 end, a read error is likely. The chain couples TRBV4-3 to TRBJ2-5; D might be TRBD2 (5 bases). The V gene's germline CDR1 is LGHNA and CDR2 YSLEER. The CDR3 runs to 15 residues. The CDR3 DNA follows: TGCGCCAGCAGCCATCGGGGAGAGGGTGAGGAGACTCAGTACTTA. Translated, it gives CASSHRGEGEETQYL.

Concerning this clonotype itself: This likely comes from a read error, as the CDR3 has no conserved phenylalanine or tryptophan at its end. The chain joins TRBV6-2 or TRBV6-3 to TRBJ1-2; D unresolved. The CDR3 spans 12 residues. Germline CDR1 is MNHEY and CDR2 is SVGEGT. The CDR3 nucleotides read TGTGCCAGCAGCCCAACAGCCTATGTCTACACCTTA. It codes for CASSPTAYVYTL.

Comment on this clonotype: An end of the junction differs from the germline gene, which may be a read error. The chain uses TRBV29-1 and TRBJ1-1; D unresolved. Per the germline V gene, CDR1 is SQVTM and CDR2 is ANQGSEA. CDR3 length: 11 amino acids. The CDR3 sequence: CSVDLSPGAYF. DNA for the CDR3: TGCAGCGTTGACCTTAGCCCCGGAGCTTACTTT.

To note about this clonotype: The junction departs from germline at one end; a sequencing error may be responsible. The CDR3 nucleotides are TGCGCCAGCAATCCAGGGGGGGGTGAGCAGTACTTC. This sequence encodes CASNPGGGEQYF. V usage is TRBV12-3 or TRBV12-4 and J usage is TRBJ2-7; D is perhaps TRBD1 or TRBD2 (7 bases each). This CDR3 region has 12 residues.

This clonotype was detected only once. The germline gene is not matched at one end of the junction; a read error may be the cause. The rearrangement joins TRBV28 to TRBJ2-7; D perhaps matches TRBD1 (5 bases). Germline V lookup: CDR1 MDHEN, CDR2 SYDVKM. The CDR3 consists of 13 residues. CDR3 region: CDSSPGQDYEQYF. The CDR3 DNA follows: TGTGACAGCAGTCCCGGACAAGACTACGAGCAGTACTTC.

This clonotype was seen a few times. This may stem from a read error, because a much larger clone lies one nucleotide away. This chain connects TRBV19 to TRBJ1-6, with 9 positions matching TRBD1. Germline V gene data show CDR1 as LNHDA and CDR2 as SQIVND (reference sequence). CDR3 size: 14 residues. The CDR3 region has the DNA TGTACCTCGGGCGGGGACAGGGATAATTCACCCCTCCACTTT. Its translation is CTSGGDRDNSPLHF.

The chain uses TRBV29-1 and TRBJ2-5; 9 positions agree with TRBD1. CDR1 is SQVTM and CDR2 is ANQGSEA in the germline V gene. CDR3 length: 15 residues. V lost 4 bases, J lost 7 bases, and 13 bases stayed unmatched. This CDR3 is CSVVANRGRAGTQYF. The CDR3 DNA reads TGCAGCGTTGTAGCGAACAGGGGGCGAGCAGGGACCCAGTACTTC.

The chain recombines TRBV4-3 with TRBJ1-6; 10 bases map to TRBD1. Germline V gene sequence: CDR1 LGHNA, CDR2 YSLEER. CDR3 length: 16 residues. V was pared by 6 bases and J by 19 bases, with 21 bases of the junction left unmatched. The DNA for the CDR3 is TGCGCCAGCAGGTCCTGGGACAGGGGAAGGAATTCACCCATACACTTT. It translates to CASRSWDRGRNSPIHF.

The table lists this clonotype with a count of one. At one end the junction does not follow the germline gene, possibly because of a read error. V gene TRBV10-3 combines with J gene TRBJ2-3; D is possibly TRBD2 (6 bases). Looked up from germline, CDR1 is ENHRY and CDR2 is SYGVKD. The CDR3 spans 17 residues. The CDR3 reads CGISEPGLTGATDTQYF. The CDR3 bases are TGTGGCATCAGTGAGCCAGGACTAACGGGAGCGACAGATACGCAGTATTTT.